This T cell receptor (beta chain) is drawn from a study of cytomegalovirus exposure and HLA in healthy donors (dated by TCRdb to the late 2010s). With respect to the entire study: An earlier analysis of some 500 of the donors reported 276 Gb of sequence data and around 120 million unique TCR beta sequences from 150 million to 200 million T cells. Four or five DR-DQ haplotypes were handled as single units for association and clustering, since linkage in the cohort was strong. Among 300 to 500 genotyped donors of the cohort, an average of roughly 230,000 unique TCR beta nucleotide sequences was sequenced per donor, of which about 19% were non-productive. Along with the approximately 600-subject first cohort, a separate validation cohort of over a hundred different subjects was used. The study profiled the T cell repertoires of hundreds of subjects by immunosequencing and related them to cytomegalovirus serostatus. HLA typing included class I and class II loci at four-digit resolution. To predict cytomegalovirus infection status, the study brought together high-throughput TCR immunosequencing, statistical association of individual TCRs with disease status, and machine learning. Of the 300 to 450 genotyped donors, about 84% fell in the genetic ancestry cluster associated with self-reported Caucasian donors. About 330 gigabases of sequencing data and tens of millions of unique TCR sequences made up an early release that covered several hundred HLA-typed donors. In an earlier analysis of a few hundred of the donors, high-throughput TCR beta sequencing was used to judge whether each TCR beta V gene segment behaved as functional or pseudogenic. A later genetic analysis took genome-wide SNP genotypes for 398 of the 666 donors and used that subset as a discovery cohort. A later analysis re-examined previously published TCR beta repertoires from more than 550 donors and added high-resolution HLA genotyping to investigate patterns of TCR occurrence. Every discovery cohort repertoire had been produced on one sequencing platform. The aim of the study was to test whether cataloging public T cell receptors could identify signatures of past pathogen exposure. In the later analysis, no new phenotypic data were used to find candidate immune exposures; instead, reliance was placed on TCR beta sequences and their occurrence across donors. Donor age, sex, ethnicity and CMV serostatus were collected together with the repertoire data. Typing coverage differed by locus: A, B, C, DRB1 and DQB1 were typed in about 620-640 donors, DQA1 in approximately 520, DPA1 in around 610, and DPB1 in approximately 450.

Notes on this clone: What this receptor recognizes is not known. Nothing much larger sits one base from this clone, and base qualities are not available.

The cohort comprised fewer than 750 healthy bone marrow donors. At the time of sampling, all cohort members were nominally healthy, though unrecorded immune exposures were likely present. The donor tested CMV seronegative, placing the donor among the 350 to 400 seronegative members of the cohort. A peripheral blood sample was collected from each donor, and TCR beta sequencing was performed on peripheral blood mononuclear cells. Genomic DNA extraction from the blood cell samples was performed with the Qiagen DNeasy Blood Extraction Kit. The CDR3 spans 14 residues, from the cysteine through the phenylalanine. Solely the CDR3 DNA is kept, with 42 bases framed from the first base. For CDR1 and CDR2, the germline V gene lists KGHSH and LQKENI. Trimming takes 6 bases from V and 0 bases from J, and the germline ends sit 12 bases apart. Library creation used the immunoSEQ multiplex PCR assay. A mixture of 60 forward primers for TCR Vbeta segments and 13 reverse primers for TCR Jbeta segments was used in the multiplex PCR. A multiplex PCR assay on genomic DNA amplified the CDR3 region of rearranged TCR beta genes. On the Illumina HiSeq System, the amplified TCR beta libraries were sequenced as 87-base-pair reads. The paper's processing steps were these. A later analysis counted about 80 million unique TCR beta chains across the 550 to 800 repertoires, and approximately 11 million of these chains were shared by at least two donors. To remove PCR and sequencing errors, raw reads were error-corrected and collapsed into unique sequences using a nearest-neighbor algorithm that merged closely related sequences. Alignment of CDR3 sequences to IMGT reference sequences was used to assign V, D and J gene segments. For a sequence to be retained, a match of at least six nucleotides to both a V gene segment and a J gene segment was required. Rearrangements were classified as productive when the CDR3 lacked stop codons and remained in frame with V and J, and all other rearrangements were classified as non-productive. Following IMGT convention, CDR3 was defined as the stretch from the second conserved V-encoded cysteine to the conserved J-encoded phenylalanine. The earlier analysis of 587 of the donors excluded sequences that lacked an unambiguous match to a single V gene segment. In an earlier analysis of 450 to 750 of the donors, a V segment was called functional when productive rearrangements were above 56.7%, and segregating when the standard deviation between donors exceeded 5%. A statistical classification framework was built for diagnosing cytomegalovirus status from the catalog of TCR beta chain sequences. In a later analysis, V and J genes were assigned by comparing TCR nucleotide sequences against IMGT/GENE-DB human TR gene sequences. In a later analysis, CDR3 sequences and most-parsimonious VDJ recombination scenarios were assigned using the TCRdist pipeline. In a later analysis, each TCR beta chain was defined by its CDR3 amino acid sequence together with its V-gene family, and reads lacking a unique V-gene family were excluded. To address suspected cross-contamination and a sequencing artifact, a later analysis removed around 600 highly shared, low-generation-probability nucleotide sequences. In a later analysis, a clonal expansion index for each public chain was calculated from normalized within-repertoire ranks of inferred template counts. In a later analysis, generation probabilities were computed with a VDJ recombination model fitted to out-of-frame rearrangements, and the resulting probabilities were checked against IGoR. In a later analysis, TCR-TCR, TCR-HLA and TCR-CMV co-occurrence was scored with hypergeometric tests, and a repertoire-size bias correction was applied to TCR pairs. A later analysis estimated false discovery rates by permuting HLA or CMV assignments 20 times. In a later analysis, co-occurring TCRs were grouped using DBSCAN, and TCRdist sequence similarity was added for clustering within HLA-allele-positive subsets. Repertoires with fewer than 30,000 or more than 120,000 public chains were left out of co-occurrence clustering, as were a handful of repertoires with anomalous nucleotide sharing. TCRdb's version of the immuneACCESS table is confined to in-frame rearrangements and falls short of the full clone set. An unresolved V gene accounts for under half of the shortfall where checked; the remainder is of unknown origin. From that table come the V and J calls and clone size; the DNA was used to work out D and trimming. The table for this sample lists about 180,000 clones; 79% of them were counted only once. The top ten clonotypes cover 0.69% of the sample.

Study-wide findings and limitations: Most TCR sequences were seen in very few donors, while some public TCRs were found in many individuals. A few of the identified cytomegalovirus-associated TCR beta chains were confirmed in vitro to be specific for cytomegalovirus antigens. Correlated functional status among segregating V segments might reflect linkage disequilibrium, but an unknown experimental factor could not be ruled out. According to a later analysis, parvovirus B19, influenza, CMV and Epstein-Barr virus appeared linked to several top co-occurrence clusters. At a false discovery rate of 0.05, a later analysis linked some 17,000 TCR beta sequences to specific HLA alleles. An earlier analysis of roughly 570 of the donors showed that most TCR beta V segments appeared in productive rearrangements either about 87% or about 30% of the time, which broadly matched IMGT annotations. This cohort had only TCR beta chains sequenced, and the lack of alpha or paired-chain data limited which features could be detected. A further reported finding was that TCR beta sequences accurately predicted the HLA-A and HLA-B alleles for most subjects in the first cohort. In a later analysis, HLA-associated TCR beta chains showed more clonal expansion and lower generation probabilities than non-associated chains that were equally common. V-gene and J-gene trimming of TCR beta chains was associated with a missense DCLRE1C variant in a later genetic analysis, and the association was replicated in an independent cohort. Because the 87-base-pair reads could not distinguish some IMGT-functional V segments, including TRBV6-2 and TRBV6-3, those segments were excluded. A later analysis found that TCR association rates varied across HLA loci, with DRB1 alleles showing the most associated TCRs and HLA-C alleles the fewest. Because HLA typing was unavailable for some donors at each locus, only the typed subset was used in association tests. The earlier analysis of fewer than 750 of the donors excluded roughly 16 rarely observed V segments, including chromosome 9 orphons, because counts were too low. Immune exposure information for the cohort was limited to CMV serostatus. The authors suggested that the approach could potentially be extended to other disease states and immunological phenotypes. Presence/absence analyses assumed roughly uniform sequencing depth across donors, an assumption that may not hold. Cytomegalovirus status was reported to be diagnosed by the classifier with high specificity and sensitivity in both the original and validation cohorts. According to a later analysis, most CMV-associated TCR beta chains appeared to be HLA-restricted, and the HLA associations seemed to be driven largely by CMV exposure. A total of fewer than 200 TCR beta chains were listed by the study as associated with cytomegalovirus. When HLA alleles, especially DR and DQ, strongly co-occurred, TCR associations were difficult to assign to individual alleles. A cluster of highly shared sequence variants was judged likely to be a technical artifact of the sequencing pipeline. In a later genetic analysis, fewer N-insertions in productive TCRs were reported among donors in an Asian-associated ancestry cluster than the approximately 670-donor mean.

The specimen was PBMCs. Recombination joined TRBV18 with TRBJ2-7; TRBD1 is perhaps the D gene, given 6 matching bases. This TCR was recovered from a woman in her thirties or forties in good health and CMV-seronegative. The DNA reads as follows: TGTGCCAGCTCTCCCGGGACACACTCCTACGAGCAGTACTTC. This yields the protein CASSPGTHSYEQYF.